The 8 T cell receptor beta chains reported below all come from one sample, sequenced in a study of PD-1 blockade in classical Hodgkin lymphoma. Sequencing used immunoSEQ multiplex PCR; TCRdb keeps in-frame clones, though not all of them. The sample records approximately 37,000 clones, about three quarters being singletons. Patients all relapsed after autologous stem cell transplantation, and there was variation in brentuximab vedotin exposure. Material: peripheral blood mononuclear cells (PBMCs), obtained at baseline. The receptors derive from a human donor with classical Hodgkin lymphoma.

The chain links TRBV7-1 to TRBJ1-5; D remains unclear. TRBV7-1 is labeled an ORF, and its function is uncertain. With 4 bases removed from V and 1 base from J, the gap between germline ends came to 14 bases. The CDR3 has 16 residues. The CDR3 DNA is TGTGCCAGCAGCTTATCAGTCACAGTGAGCAATCAGCCCCAGCATTTT. As protein: CASSLSVTVSNQPQHF.

This rearrangement joins TRBV7-8 to TRBJ1-3, with TRBD1 matching 7 bases. Germline CDR1 reads SGHVS; CDR2 reads FQNEAQ. The V and J ends lost 2 bases and 0 bases, in that order; junction bases with no gene match: 7. The CDR3 is made up of 17 amino acids. CDR3 nucleotides: TGTGCCAGCAGCTTACAGGGGGGCGTCAGCTCTGGAAACACCATATATTTT. Translating gives CASSLQGGVSSGNTIYF.

This clone was counted once. The rearrangement uses TRBV10-3 and TRBJ2-3; 12 positions match TRBD2. The CDR3 extends over 19 amino acids. Trimming cost V 0 bases and J 2 bases; bases outside gene matches: 9. Germline-derived CDR1 and CDR2 are ENHRY and SYGVKD. The CDR3 nucleotides are TGTGCCATCAGTGAGTCGACTGGGGGGACTAGCGGGTACACAGATACGCAGTATTTT. This encodes CAISESTGGTSGYTDTQYF.

The gene calls are TRBV9 and TRBJ2-7, with 8 bases that match TRBD1. The J segment lost 5 bases and the V segment lost 0 bases, leaving 4 bases of the junction unmatched. The CDR3 is made up of 14 amino acids. Germline CDR1 SGDLS, CDR2 YYNGEE. CDR3 in DNA: TGTGCCAGCAGCGTAGATCCAGGGGGCAACGAGCAGTACTTC. It specifies CASSVDPGGNEQYF.

V gene TRBV7-9 combines with J gene TRBJ1-2; D is perhaps TRBD1 (5 bases). Looked up from germline, CDR1 is SEHNR and CDR2 is FQNEAQ (reference sequence). The CDR3 is made up of 14 amino acids. V was shortened by 5 bases and J by 4 bases, with 14 bases between the two germline ends. The CDR3 sequence is CASSPGGRAYGYTF. CDR3 in DNA: TGTGCCAGCAGCCCTGGAGGCAGGGCCTATGGCTACACCTTC. The full variable domain, rest sourced from reference TRBV7-9 and TRBJ1-2, is DTGVSQNPRHKITKRGQNVTFRCDPISEHNRLYWYRQTLGQGPEFLTYFQNEAQLEKSRLLSDRFSAERPKGSFSTLEIQRTEQGDSAMYLCASSPGGRAYGYTFGSGTRLTVV.

This clone has a handful of counts. CDR3 nucleotides: TGCAGCGCCGTAGGTGAAAGGGGAAACACTGAAGCTTTCTTT. It yields the protein CSAVGERGNTEAFF. The chain combines TRBV29-1 with TRBJ1-1; TRBD1 might be the D (5 bases). This CDR3 spans 14 amino acids. CDR1 and CDR2 (germline): SQVTM, ANQGSEA. V shed 7 bases and J shed 2 bases, with 17 bases lying between them.

The chain employs TRBV7-2 and TRBJ2-3; no reliable D call. This CDR3 is built from 13 residues. CDR1 SGHTA and CDR2 FQGNSA come from the germline V gene. Trimming stripped 5 bases from V and 0 bases from J, with 6 bases between. CDR3 amino acids: CASSQRSTDTQYF. The CDR3 DNA reads as TGTGCCAGCAGCCAACGGAGCACAGATACGCAGTATTTT.

The chain combines TRBV30 with TRBJ1-1; unclear D gene. CDR3 length equals 17 residues. The V gene lost 0 bases and the J gene lost 2 bases, with 19 bases spanning the gap. Germline CDR1 GTSNPN, CDR2 SVGIG (reference sequence). CDR3 sequence (DNA): TGTGCCTGGAGTGTATTGGGTTGCCGGCGGCCTAACACTGAAGCTTTCTTT. Amino acids: CAWSVLGCRRPNTEAFF.